A single sample gave rise to the 3 T cell receptor beta chains below, sequenced in a study of cytomegalovirus exposure and HLA in healthy donors. A multiplex PCR was run with 60 Vbeta primers and 13 Jbeta primers. Produced via immunoSEQ multiplex PCR; TCRdb's table is partial and in-frame only. The table includes over 100,000 clones, roughly 79% detected once. Sequencing input: PBMCs. Every receptor here comes from a woman in her 50s in good health and CMV-seropositive.

The genes are TRBV5-1 and TRBJ2-7, with D possibly matching TRBD1 (6 bases). This CDR3 has 14 residues. The germline gives CDR1 SGHRS, CDR2 YFSETQ. The V gene lost 5 bases and the J gene lost 3 bases, with 15 bases spanning the gap. CDR3 sequence (DNA): TGCGCCAGCAGTCCTGGGGACAAACACTACGAGCAGTACTTC. Its protein is CASSPGDKHYEQYF.

The chain couples TRBV7-6 to TRBJ1-1; tentatively, D is TRBD1 (5 bases). The germline gives CDR1 SGHVS, CDR2 FNYEAQ. The V and J ends lost 4 bases and 4 bases respectively, with 10 bases between them. This CDR3 comprises 13 residues. The CDR3 bases are TGTGCCAGCAGCTCGGGGGTAGGCACTGAAGCTTTCTTT. Translated: CASSSGVGTEAFF.

This clone is a singleton in its sample. The chain carries TRBV5-1 and TRBJ2-7, with 11 bases aligning to TRBD1. The germline gives CDR1 SGHRS, CDR2 YFSETQ. The CDR3 is made up of 15 amino acids. V was pared by 4 bases and J by 3 bases, with 6 bases of the junction left unmatched. CDR3 protein: CASSPGTGGIYEQYF. The DNA of the CDR3 is TGCGCCAGCAGCCCCGGGACAGGGGGAATCTACGAGCAGTACTTC. The variable domain in full, with the rest retrieved from reference TRBV5-1 and TRBJ2-7, is KAGVTQTPRYLIKTRGQQVTLSCSPISGHRSVSWYQQTPGQGLQFLFEYFSETQRNKGNFPGRFSGRQFSNSRSEMNVSTLELGDSALYLCASSPGTGGIYEQYFGPGTRLTVT.